The clone carrying this T cell receptor (beta chain) appeared many times. TCR beta CDR3 regions were amplified from RNA transcripts. Carried out on the TCR CDR3, a first-round RT-PCR used the HTBI primer set. MiXCR, run by TCRdb on the multiplex PCR reads, gives a single entry per CDR3 protein. Seen here are roughly 99,000 distinct CDR3 sequences, 15% to 20% observed once, and the top ten hold about 42%. V shed 5 bases, J shed 0 bases, and the junction held 12 bases outside the gene matches. The CDR3 is 18 amino acids. Germline V gene lookup returns CDR1 SEHNR and CDR2 FQNEAQ (reference sequence). This sample was taken from a study of T cells in Graves' hyperthyroidism and ophthalmopathy.

Input material: blood. The chain employs TRBV7-9 and TRBJ1-5, with 8 positions matching TRBD1. The TCR was taken from a woman in her fifties or sixties with Graves' hyperthyroidism. DNA of the CDR3: TGTGCCAGCAGCCAAATTGGTGGACAGGGACATAGCAATCAGCCCCAGCATTTT. Translated, it gives CASSQIGGQGHSNQPQHF.